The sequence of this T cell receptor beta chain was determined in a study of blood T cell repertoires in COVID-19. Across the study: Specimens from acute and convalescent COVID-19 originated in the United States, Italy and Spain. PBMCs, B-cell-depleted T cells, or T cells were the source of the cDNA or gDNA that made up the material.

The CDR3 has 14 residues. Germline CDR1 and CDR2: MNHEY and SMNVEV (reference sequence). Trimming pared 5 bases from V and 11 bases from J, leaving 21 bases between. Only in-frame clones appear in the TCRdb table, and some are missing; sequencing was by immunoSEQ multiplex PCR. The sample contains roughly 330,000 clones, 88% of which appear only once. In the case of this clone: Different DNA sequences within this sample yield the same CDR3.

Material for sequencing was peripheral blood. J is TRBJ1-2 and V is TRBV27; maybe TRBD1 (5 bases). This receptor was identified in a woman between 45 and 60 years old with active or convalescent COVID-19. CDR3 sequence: CASSPSPKGLGYTF. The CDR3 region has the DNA TGTGCCAGCAGTCCATCCCCCAAGGGGCTTGGTTACACCTTC.